A selection of T cell receptor beta chains follows, all from one sample in a study of blood T cell repertoires in COVID-19. Repertoires were generated with immunoSEQ multiplex PCR, while TCRdb's copy carries only in-frame clones and drops some. The sample consists of roughly 88,000 clones, around 67% of them appearing once. Sequenced material: peripheral blood. Receptors were obtained from a woman in her fifties or sixties in a cohort sampled during active or convalescent COVID-19. Each CDR3 is given with its conserved first and last residue. The D gene is left open where the match is weak. Size tells how often a clone was seen (once, few, many) or the class of an expanded clone, and some rows leave it out.

>.|TRBD1|TRBJ2-2|TRBV6-6
TGTGCCAGCAGTCGGGGACAGGCGATAAACACCGGGGAGCTGTTTTTT
CASSRGQAINTGELFF
>once|TRBD1|TRBJ1-1|TRBV11-2
TGTGCCAGCAGCTCGGCTCGACAGGGGATGAACACTGAAGCTTTCTTT
CASSSARQGMNTEAFF
>.|TRBD1|TRBJ2-7|TRBV6-6
TGTGCCAGCAGAACAGGGGTTTTAGACGAGCAGTACTTC
CASRTGVLDEQYF
>.|TRBD1|TRBJ2-1|TRBV9
TGTGCCAGCAGCGTAGCTGGACAGGGCCTCAATGAGCAGTTCTTC
CASSVAGQGLNEQFF
>.|.|TRBJ1-1|TRBV3-1/TRBV3-2
TGTGCCAGCAGCCAAGTCGACACTGAAGCTTTCTTT
CASSQVDTEAFF
>.|TRBD2|TRBJ2-3|TRBV7-3
TGTGCCAGCAGCTTAACCTCGCCTAGCGGGGGATATAGCACAGATACGCAGTATTTT
CASSLTSPSGGYSTDTQYF
>few|.|TRBJ1-1|TRBV19
TGTGCCAGTAGTATGGGGGGTAATGAAGCTTTCTTT
CASSMGGNEAFF
>many|TRBD1|TRBJ2-4|TRBV5-5
TGTGCCAGCAGCATTCAACCGGGACAGGGCGATACTCCCAACTTC
CASSIQPGQGDTPNF
>.|.|TRBJ2-1|TRBV5-1
TGCGCCAGCAGCTCCTCCGGGGTTGAGCAGTTCTTC
CASSSSGVEQFF
>.|TRBD1|TRBJ1-6|TRBV27
TGTGCCAGCAGTAGAGACAGGGTACATTCACCCCTCCACTTT
CASSRDRVHSPLHF
>few|.|TRBJ1-4|TRBV4-1
TGCGCCAGCAGCCAAGTTCCCCGGAATGAAAAACTGTTTTTT
CASSQVPRNEKLFF
>.|.|TRBJ2-7|TRBV5-1
TGCGCCAGCAGCTTGACGGGACTGCCCTCCTACGAGCAGTACTTC
CASSLTGLPSYEQYF
>.|TRBD1|TRBJ2-3|TRBV5-6
TGTGCCAGCAGTCCAAGGGGACAGGGGAGAGATACGCAGTATTTT
CASSPRGQGRDTQYF
>.|TRBD2|TRBJ2-7|TRBV6-5
TGTGCCAGCAGGCGGGCGGGGGTTTTAGACGAGCAGTACTTC
CASRRAGVLDEQYF
>.|TRBD2|TRBJ2-1|TRBV6-2/TRBV6-3
TGTGCCAGCAGTAAAACCAGGACTAGCGGTTCCTACAATGAGCAGTTCTTC
CASSKTRTSGSYNEQFF
>.|.|TRBJ1-4|TRBV6-5
TGTGCCAGCAGTTACGACAGTTTTAATGAAAAACTGTTTTTT
CASSYDSFNEKLFF
>few|.|TRBJ2-5|TRBV7-6
TGTGCCAGCAGCTTATCTACCGCCGTGGCCCAGTACTTC
CASSLSTAVAQYF
>.|.|TRBJ2-2|TRBV5-4
TGTGCCAGCAGCTCCGAGGCCCTTAGCGGGGAGCTGTTTTTT
CASSSEALSGELFF
>.|.|TRBJ2-7|TRBV9
TGTGCCAGCAGCGTAGCTCCAGGACAGCCTATCTACGAGCAGTACTTC
CASSVAPGQPIYEQYF
>.|.|TRBJ1-2|TRBV4-1
TGCGCCAGCAGCCAAGATTATGGCACGGGGAGGGGCTACACCTTC
CASSQDYGTGRGYTF
>.|.|TRBJ2-2|TRBV3-1/TRBV3-2
TGTGCCAGCAGCCAAGTCCTAGTGACAGCGAACACCGGGGAGCTGTTTTTT
CASSQVLVTANTGELFF
>once|.|TRBJ1-1|TRBV4-2
TGTGCCAGCAGCCAAGATCCTGCAGGTGAAGCTTTCTTT
CASSQDPAGEAFF
>.|TRBD1|TRBJ2-3|TRBV7-2
TGTGCCAGCAGCTCGACAGGGCCCACAGATACGCAGTATTTT
CASSSTGPTDTQYF
>.|.|TRBJ2-3|TRBV11-3
TGTGCCAGCAGCCAAAGCACAGATACGCAGTATTTT
CASSQSTDTQYF
>few|TRBD1|TRBJ2-3|TRBV7-8
TGTGCCAGCAGCTTAGTGGGACAGATGGGCACAGATACGCAGTATTTT
CASSLVGQMGTDTQYF
>.|TRBD2|TRBJ2-5|TRBV6-2/TRBV6-3
TGTGCCAGCAGTTACTTAGGGCGGGGGGGTCAAGAGACCCAGTACTTC
CASSYLGRGGQETQYF
>.|TRBD2|TRBJ2-5|TRBV15
TGTGCCACCAGCAGAGATCAGCGGGGCGTGGAGACCCAGTACTTC
CATSRDQRGVETQYF
>.|TRBD2|TRBJ2-1|TRBV3-1/TRBV3-2
TGTGCCAGCAGCCCGACCCTAGCGGGGTCCTACAATGAGCAGTTCTTC
CASSPTLAGSYNEQFF
>few|TRBD2|TRBJ2-1|TRBV15
TGTGCCACCAGCAGACCAACGGGGGGTGAGCAGTTCTTC
CATSRPTGGEQFF
>.|TRBD1|TRBJ1-2|TRBV5-1
TGCGCCAGCAGCTGGACAGGGGACAGTGGCTACACCTTC
CASSWTGDSGYTF
>.|TRBD1|TRBJ2-5|TRBV7-9
TGTGCCAGCAGCCCGGGACAGGGGGACGAGACCCAGTACTTC
CASSPGQGDETQYF
>once|TRBD2|TRBJ2-1|TRBV6-4
TGTGCCAGCAGTGACATAGGCGGGGGGTCTTACAATGAGCAGTTCTTC
CASSDIGGGSYNEQFF
>.|.|TRBJ2-1|TRBV7-3
TGTGCCAGCAGCTCCAGAGGCAGCCAGGGGAATGAGCAGTTCTTC
CASSSRGSQGNEQFF
>.|TRBD1|TRBJ1-4|TRBV6-5
TGTGCCAGCAGGGACGGACAGGGCTATTTTGAAAAACTGTTTTTT
CASRDGQGYFEKLFF
>few|.|TRBJ1-2|TRBV11-2
TGTGCCAGCAGCGAGGTAGCTAACTATGGCTACACCTTC
CASSEVANYGYTF
>.|TRBD2|TRBJ2-2|TRBV11-2
TGTGCCAGCAGCTTAGGGCAATGGACCGGGGGGGACACCGGGGAGCTGTTTTTT
CASSLGQWTGGDTGELFF
>.|.|TRBJ2-3|TRBV7-2
TGTGCCAGCAGCTTAAGAAGTAGCGGTGTCACAGATACGCAGTATTTT
CASSLRSSGVTDTQYF
>.|TRBD1|TRBJ1-3|TRBV6-1
TGTGCCAGCAGTGATCGGACAGGCACTGGAAACACCATATATTTT
CASSDRTGTGNTIYF
>.|TRBD2|TRBJ2-7|TRBV29-1
TGCAGCGTTGACACGATTCCTAGCGGGGGCCCGAGCTCCTACGAGCAGTACTTC
CSVDTIPSGGPSSYEQYF
>.|TRBD1|TRBJ2-2|TRBV4-1
TGCGCCAGCAGCCAAGACGGGACAGGGTTATTCCCCGGGGAGCTGTTTTTT
CASSQDGTGLFPGELFF
>.|.|TRBJ2-1|TRBV6-2/TRBV6-3
TGTGCCAGCAGTTACATCTTTGGAGGGTTGGGGCCTTCGGCTCGGGAGAATGAGCAGTTCTTC
CASSYIFGGLGPSARENEQFF
>few|.|TRBJ1-2|TRBV19
TGTGCCAGTAGTGAGTGGGAGGACTATGGCTACACCTTC
CASSEWEDYGYTF
>.|.|TRBJ2-3|TRBV19
TGTGCCAGTAGTGCGGGGAACACAGATACGCAGTATTTT
CASSAGNTDTQYF
>.|.|TRBJ2-1|TRBV5-1
TGCGCCAGCAGCTCGGGACTCTCCGATGAGCAGTTCTTC
CASSSGLSDEQFF
>.|.|TRBJ1-5|TRBV28
TGTGCCAGCAGTTTACAGATCCGAAATCAGCCCCAGCATTTT
CASSLQIRNQPQHF
>.|.|TRBJ2-6|TRBV7-3
TGTGCCAGCAGCTCCTCGGGGGCCAACGTCCTGACTTTC
CASSSSGANVLTF
>.|.|TRBJ2-5|TRBV27
TGTGCCAGCAGTTTCGGGGGAGGGACAGGAGAGACCCAGTACTTC
CASSFGGGTGETQYF
>once|.|TRBJ1-3|TRBV6-5
TGTGCCAGCAGTTACGAGGGTGCCACGGGAAACACCATATATTTT
CASSYEGATGNTIYF
>.|.|TRBJ2-7|TRBV20-1
TGCAGCGCTGCAGGGCCGAGGGAGCAGTACTTC
CSAAGPREQYF
>.|.|TRBJ1-1|TRBV2
TGTGCCCTCAGTGATGGGGCAAGAGGAACTGAAGCTTTCTTT
CALSDGARGTEAFF